A single sample gave rise to the 19 T cell receptor beta chains below, sequenced in a study of cytomegalovirus exposure and HLA in healthy donors. This PCR relied on a set of 60 Vbeta primers and 13 Jbeta primers. TCRdb's copy holds only in-frame clones and misses some; the assay was immunoSEQ multiplex PCR. This sample carries fewer than 250,000 clones, approximately 87% of them seen once, and the ten largest clones take about 1.2%. The sequenced material came from PBMCs. The receptors shown here come from a man aged 25 to 40 in good health and CMV-seronegative.

This clone was observed once. This chain links TRBV15 with TRBJ1-4; 8 nucleotides agree with TRBD1. J lost 8 bases, V lost 3 bases, and 5 bases had no gene match. From germline, CDR1 is LNHNV and CDR2 YYDKDF (reference sequence). The CDR3 loop spans 14 amino acids. The CDR3 DNA sequence: TGTGCCACCAGCAGGGACAGGGTAGCGGAAAAACTGTTTTTT. Translated, it gives CATSRDRVAEKLFF. Full variable domain (rest looked up from reference TRBV15 and TRBJ1-4): DAMVIQNPRYQVTQFGKPVTLSCSQTLNHNVMYWYQQKSSQAPKLLFHYYDKDFNNEADTPDNFQSRRPNTSFCFLDIRSPGLGDTAMYLCATSRDRVAEKLFFGSGTQLSVL.

The V gene is TRBV4-3, the J gene TRBJ2-6, with D tentatively TRBD2 (6 bases). The CDR3 loop spans 16 amino acids. Trimming cost V 2 bases and J 4 bases, with 12 bases left between them. The germline CDR1 and CDR2 sequences are LGHNA and YSLEER. CDR3 sequence (DNA): TGCGCCAGCAGCCAATCCCGCGGGGCCGGGGCCAACGTCCTGACTTTC. Residues: CASSQSRGAGANVLTF.

On this clone: Other nucleotide sequences in the sample specify the same CDR3. The rearrangement uses TRBV18 and TRBJ1-5, with TRBD1 matching over 8 bases. Germline-derived CDR1 and CDR2 are KGHSH and LQKENI. V lost 6 bases and J lost 4; bases outside the gene matches: 5. This CDR3 region has 14 residues. This CDR3 is CASSPDRGNQPQHF. In DNA, the CDR3 is TGTGCCAGCTCTCCTGACAGGGGTAATCAGCCCCAGCATTTT.

V usage is TRBV4-1 and J usage is TRBJ2-3; 8 bases align to TRBD1. V shed 3 bases and J 2 bases; nucleotides not matched to a gene: 7. The germline V gene encodes CDR1 MGHRA and CDR2 YSYEKL. This CDR3 comprises 16 residues. The CDR3, as DNA: TGCGCCAGCAGCCACACCGACAGGGGAGTCACAGATACGCAGTATTTT. The encoded protein is CASSHTDRGVTDTQYF.

To note about this clone: A read error may account for a junction end that differs from germline. The V and J genes are TRBV7-9 and TRBJ1-4; TRBD1 matches at 9 bases. The CDR3 extends over 18 amino acids. Germline values: CDR1 SEHNR, CDR2 FQNEAQ (reference sequence). CDR3 coding DNA: TGTTCCAGCAGCGGCGACAGGGGGATTTTAGCAACTAATGAAAAACTGTTTTTT. Translating gives CSSSGDRGILATNEKLFF.

V gene TRBV5-4 combines with J gene TRBJ2-3, with D maybe TRBD2 (6 bases). With 7 bases removed from V and 4 bases from J, the gap between germline ends came to 13 bases. CDR1 and CDR2 (germline): SGHNT, YYREEE (reference sequence). This CDR3 contains 13 residues. For the CDR3, the DNA is TGTGCCAGCCAAACGGGAGTTTCAGATACGCAGTATTTT. Translating it yields CASQTGVSDTQYF.

This clone has more than one count but fewer than ten. The rearrangement links TRBV7-2 to TRBJ2-4; D might be TRBD2 (7 bases). Germline CDR1 reads SGHTA; CDR2 reads FQGNSA. V lost 0 bases, J lost 0 bases, and 9 bases lay in between. The CDR3 is made up of 16 amino acids. The CDR3 reads CASSLAGGLAKNIQYF. The CDR3 nucleotides read TGTGCCAGCAGCTTAGCGGGGGGGCTAGCCAAAAACATTCAGTACTTC. Full variable domain (missing parts from reference TRBV7-2 and TRBJ2-4): GAGVSQSPSNKVTEKGKDVELRCDPISGHTALYWYRQSLGQGLEFLIYFQGNSAPDKSGLPSDRFSAERTGGSVSTLTIQRTQQEDSAVYLCASSLAGGLAKNIQYFGAGTRLSVL.

The chain uses TRBV11-2 and TRBJ2-3; 13 nucleotides match TRBD2. Germline V CDR1 and CDR2: SGHAT, FQNNGV. The CDR3 has 16 amino acids. The J segment lost 5 bases and the V segment lost 5 bases, leaving 7 bases of the junction unmatched. CDR3 sequence: CASSLLTSGGLDTQYF. CDR3 nucleotide sequence: TGTGCCAGCAGCCTCCTGACTAGCGGGGGGTTAGATACGCAGTATTTT.

The chain joins TRBV4-2 to TRBJ2-7, with D perhaps matching TRBD1 (5 bases). This CDR3 region has 12 residues. Looked up from germline, CDR1 is LGHNA and CDR2 is YNFKEQ. V lost 1 base and J lost 7, with 8 bases in between. The CDR3 here is CASSQVGDEQYF. The CDR3 coding sequence is TGTGCCAGCAGCCAAGTAGGGGATGAGCAGTACTTC.

This clone showed up just once. CDR3 sequence (DNA): TGTGCCAGCACCCCCACGACTACCAATGAGCAGTTCTTC. Translating it yields CASTPTTTNEQFF. V and J are TRBV27 and TRBJ2-1, with D possibly matching TRBD2 (5 bases). Looked up from germline, CDR1 is MNHEY and CDR2 is SMNVEV (reference sequence). This CDR3 contains 13 residues. Trimming took 7 bases from V and 6 from J, leaving 13 bases between them.

The V call is TRBV6-4, the J call TRBJ2-2; weak D call: TRBD1 (6 bases). V shed 8 bases and J shed 3 bases, with 13 bases lying between them. Germline values: CDR1 MRHNA, CDR2 SNTAGT. CDR3 length equals 14 residues. In DNA, the CDR3 is TGTGCCAGCGAACGGACAGCGGACACCGGGGAGCTGTTTTTT. Its protein is CASERTADTGELFF.

The chain has TRBV19 and TRBJ2-1; 11 bases map to TRBD2. V shed 4 bases, J shed 1 base, and the junction held 15 bases outside the gene matches. Germline V gives CDR1 LNHDA, CDR2 SQIVND (reference sequence). The CDR3 runs 20 residues. The CDR3 sequence is CASSTTPGLAGGQSYNEQFF. CDR3 sequence (DNA): TGTGCCAGTAGTACCACCCCCGGGCTAGCGGGGGGCCAATCCTACAATGAGCAGTTCTTC.

This clone appeared once. The CDR3 coding sequence is TGTGCCAGCAGTCGTCTCCGTCCGGGACAGGGATACGAGCAGTACTTC. Its translation: CASSRLRPGQGYEQYF. This rearrangement joins TRBV6-6 to TRBJ2-7; 9 nucleotides line up with TRBD1. Germline lookup yields CDR1 MNHNY and CDR2 SVGAGI (reference sequence). After removal of 5 bases from V and 4 bases from J, the junction contained 12 bases not matched to a gene. CDR3 length equals 16 residues.

The sample holds a few counts of this clone. The V gene is TRBV30, the J gene TRBJ2-1; 10 bases align to TRBD2. CDR3 length: 16 residues. The germline V gene has CDR1 GTSNPN and CDR2 SVGIG (reference sequence). V was clipped by 5 bases and J by 2 bases; unmatched bases: 9. The CDR3 reads CAWFSWTSGTYNEQFF. The CDR3 DNA reads TGTGCCTGGTTTAGTTGGACTAGCGGAACCTACAATGAGCAGTTCTTC.

V and J are TRBV28 and TRBJ1-4, with 7 bases fitting TRBD1. Trimming cost V 8 bases and J 8 bases; bases outside gene matches: 11. The germline gives CDR1 MDHEN, CDR2 SYDVKM. The CDR3 sequence is 14 residues long. CDR3 amino acids: CASVALSRGEKLFF. CDR3 sequence (DNA): TGTGCCAGCGTGGCCCTCTCCAGGGGGGAAAAACTGTTTTTT. Full variable domain (outside the CDR3, taken from reference TRBV28 and TRBJ1-4): DVKVTQSSRYLVKRTGEKVFLECVQDMDHENMFWYRQDPGLGLRLIYFSYDVKMKEKGDIPEGYSVSREKKERFSLILESASTNQTSMYLCASVALSRGEKLFFGSGTQLSVL.

The chain employs TRBV4-1 and TRBJ2-5; D unresolved. The DNA end favors TRBJ2-7, so the J call may be wrong. The germline gives CDR1 MGHRA, CDR2 YSYEKL. The CDR3 runs 15 residues. The DNA of the CDR3 is TGCGCCAGCAGCCAAGTCGGTAGAAGTAGCTACGAGCAGTACTTC. It encodes CASSQVGRSSYEQYF.

This clone was detected only once. This rearrangement joins TRBV7-9 to TRBJ2-5; 11 bases are a match to TRBD1. CDR3 length equals 16 residues. The V and J ends lost 4 bases and 2 bases, in that order; junction bases with no gene match: 6. Germline loops: CDR1 SEHNR, CDR2 FQNEAQ (reference sequence). In nucleotides, the CDR3 is TGTGCCAGCAGCTCCGGACAGGGGGCCTTTCAAGAGACCCAGTACTTC. Its translation is CASSSGQGAFQETQYF.

Note on this clone: Within the sample, other DNA sequences also encode this same CDR3. The chain combines TRBV5-1 with TRBJ2-1; D might be TRBD2 (6 bases). V lost 3 bases, J lost 5 bases, and 12 bases lay in between. Germline values: CDR1 SGHRS, CDR2 YFSETQ. This CDR3 contains 14 residues. The CDR3: CASSSGLPNNEQFF. As DNA, the CDR3 is TGCGCCAGCAGCTCGGGACTGCCCAACAATGAGCAGTTCTTC.

The chain joins TRBV4-3 to TRBJ1-2, with 8 bases identical to TRBD1. CDR1 and CDR2 (germline): LGHNA, YSLEER. The V segment lost 3 bases and the J segment 4 bases; nucleotides outside the gene matches: 10. The length of the CDR3 is 16 residues. CDR3 DNA sequence: TGCGCCAGCAGCCAGGGTTCAGGGGGCTTCGCCTATGGCTACACCTTC. Translating it yields CASSQGSGGFAYGYTF.